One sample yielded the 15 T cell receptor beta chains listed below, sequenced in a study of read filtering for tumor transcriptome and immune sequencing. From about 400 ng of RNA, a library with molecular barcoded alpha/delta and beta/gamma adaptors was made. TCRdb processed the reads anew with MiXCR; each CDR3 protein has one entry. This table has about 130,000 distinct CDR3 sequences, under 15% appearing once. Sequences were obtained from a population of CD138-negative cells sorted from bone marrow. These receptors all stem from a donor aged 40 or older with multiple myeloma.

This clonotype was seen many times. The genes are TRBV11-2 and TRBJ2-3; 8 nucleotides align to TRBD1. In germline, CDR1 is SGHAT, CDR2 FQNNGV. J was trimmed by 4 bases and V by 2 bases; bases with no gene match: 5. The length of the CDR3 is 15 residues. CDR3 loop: CASSLLRGQADTQYF. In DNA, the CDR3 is TGTGCCAGCAGCTTACTTAGGGGACAGGCAGATACGCAGTATTTT.

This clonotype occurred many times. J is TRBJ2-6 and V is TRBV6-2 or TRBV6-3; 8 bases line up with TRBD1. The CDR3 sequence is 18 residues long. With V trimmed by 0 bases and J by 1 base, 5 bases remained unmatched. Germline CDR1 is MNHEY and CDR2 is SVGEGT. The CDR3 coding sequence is TGTGCCAGCAGTTACTCTTCAGGGGGCCTATCTGGGGCCAACGTCCTGACTTTC. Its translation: CASSYSSGGLSGANVLTF.

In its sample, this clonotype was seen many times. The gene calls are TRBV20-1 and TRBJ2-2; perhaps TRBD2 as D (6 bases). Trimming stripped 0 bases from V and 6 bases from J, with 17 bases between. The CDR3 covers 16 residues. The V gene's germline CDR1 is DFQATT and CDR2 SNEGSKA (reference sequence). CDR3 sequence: CSARDQLQGGPGELFF. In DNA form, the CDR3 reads TGCAGTGCTAGAGATCAACTCCAGGGAGGTCCCGGGGAGCTGTTTTTT.

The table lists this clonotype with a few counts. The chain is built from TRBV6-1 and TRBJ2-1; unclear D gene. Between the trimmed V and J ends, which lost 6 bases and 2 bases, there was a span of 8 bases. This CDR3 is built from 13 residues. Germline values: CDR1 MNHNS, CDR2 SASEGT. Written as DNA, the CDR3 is TGTGCCAGCAGCGCTATACCCTACAATGAGCAGTTCTTC. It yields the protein CASSAIPYNEQFF.

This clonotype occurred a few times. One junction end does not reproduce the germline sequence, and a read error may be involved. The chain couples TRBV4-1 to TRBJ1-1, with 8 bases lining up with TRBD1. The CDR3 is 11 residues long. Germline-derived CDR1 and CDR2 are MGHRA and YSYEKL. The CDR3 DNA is TGCACCAGCAGCCGGGACAGGGAAGCTTTCTTT. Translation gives CTSSRDREAFF.

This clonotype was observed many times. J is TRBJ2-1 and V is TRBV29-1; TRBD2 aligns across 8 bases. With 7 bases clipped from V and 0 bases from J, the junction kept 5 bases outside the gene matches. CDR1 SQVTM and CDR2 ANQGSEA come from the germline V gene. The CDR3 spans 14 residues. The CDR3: CSAPTSGSYNEQFF. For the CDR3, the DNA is TGCAGCGCCCCCACTAGCGGCTCCTACAATGAGCAGTTCTTC.

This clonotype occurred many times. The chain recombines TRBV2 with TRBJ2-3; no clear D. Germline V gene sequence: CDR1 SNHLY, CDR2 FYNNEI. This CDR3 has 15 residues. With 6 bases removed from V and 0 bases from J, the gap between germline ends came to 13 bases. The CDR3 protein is CASSLTGPSTDTQYF. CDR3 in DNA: TGTGCCAGCAGCCTGACTGGTCCTAGCACAGATACGCAGTATTTT.

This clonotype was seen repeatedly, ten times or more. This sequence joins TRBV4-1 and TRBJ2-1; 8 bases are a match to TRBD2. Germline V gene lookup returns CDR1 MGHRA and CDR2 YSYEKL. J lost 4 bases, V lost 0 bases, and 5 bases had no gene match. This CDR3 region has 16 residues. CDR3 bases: TGCGCCAGCAGCCAAGATTGGACTAGCATTTACAATGAGCAGTTCTTC. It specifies CASSQDWTSIYNEQFF.

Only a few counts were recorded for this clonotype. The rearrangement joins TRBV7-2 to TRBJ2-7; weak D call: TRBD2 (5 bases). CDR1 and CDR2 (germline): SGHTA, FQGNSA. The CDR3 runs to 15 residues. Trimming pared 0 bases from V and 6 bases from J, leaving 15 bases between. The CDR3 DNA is TGTGCCAGCAGCTTAGCCGGGGTCCGTCCCCCCGAGCAGTACTTC. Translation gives CASSLAGVRPPEQYF.

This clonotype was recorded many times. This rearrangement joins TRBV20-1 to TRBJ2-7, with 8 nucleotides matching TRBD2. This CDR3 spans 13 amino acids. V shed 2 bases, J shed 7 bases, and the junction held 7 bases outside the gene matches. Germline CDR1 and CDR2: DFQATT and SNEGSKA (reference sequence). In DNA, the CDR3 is TGCAGTGCTAGACCGGGACTAGTGGGGGAGCAGTACTTC. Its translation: CSARPGLVGEQYF.

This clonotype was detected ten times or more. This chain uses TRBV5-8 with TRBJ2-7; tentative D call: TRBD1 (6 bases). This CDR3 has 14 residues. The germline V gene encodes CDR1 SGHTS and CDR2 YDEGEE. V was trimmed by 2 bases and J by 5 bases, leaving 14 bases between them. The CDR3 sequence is CASSLAGGGDEQYF. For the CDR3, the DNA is TGTGCCAGCAGCTTAGCTGGGGGCGGCGACGAGCAGTACTTC. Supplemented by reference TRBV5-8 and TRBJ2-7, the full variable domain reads EAGVTQSPTHLIKTRGQQATLRCSPISGHTSVYWYQQALGLGLQFLLWYDEGEERNRGNFPPRFSGRQFPNYSSELNVNALELEDSALYLCASSLAGGGDEQYFGPGTRLTVT.

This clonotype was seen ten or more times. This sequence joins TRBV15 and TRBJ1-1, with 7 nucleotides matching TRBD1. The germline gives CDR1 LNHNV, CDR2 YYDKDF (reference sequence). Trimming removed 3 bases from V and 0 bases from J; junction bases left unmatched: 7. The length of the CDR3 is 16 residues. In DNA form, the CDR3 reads TGTGCCACCAGCAGCCTACAGGGGATCATGAACACTGAAGCTTTCTTT. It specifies CATSSLQGIMNTEAFF.

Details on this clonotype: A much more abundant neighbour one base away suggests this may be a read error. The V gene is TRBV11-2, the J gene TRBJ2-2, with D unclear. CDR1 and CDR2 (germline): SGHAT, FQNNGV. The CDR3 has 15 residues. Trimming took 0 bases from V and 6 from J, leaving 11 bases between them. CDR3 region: CASSLDASVAGELFF. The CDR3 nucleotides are TGTGCCAGCAGCTTAGATGCGAGCGTGGCCGGGGAGCTGTTTTTT.

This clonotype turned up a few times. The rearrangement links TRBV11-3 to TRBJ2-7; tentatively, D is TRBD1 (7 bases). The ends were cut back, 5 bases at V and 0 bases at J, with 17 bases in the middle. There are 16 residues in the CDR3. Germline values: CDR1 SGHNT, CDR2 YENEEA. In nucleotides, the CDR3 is TGTGCCAGCAGCACTAGGCGGGGACAGCTCTCCTACGAGCAGTACTTC. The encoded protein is CASSTRRGQLSYEQYF. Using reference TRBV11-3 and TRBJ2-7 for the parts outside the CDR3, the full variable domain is EAGVVQSPRYKIIEKKQPVAFWCNPISGHNTLYWYLQNLGQGPELLIRYENEEAVDDSQLPKDRFSAERLKGVDSTLKIQPAELGDSAVYLCASSTRRGQLSYEQYFGPGTRLTVT.

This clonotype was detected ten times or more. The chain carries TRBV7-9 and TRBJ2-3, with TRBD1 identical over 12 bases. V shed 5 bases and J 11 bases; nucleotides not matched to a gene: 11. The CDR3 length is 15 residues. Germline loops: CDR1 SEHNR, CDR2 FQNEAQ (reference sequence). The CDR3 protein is CASSRGTGGPWGQYF. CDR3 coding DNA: TGTGCCAGCAGCCGGGGGACAGGGGGCCCCTGGGGGCAGTATTTT.